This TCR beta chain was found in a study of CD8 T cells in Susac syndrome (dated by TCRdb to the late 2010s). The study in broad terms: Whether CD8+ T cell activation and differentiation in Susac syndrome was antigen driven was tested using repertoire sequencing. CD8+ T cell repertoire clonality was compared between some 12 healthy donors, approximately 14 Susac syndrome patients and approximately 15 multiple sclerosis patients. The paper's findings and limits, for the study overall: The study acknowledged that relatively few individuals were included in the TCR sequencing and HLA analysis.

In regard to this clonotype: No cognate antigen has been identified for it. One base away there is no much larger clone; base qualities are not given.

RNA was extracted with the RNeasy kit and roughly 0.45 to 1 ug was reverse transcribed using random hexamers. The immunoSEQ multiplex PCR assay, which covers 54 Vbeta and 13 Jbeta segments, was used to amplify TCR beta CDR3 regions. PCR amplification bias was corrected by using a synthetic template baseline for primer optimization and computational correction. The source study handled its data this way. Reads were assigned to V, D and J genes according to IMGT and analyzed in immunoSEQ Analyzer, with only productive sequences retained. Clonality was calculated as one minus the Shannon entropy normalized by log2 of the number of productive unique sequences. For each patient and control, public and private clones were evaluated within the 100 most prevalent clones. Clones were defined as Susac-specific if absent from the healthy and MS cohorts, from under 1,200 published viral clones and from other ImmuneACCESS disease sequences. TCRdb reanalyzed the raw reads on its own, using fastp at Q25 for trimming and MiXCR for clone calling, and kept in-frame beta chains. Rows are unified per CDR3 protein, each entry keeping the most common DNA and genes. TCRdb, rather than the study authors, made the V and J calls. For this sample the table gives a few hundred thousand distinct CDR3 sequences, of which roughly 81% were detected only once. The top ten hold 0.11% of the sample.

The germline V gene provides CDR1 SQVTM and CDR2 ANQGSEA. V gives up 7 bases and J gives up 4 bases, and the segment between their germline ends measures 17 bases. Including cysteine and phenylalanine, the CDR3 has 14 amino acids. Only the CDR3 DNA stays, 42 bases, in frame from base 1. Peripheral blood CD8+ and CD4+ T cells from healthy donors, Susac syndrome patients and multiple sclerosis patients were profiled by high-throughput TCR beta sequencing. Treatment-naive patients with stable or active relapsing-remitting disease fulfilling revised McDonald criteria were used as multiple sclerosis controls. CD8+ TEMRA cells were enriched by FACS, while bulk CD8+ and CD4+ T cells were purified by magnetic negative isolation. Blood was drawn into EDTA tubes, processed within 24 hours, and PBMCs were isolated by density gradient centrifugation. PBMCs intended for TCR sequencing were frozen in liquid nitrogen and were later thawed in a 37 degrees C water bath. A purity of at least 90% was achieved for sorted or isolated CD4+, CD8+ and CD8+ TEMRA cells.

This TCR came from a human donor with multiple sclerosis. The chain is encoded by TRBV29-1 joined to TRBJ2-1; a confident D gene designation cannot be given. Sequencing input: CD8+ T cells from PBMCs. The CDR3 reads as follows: CSASLTWGYNEQFF. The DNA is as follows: TGCAGCGCATCACTTACGTGGGGTTACAATGAGCAGTTCTTC.